This T cell receptor beta chain was observed in a study of beta chain features in type 1 diabetes (dated by TCRdb to 2016 to 2019). In the study overall: Mean age, gender distribution, total cell number and subset yield did not differ between patients and healthy donors. A total of approximately 100,000,000 sorted cells were examined across all samples, and the number of cells per subset was strongly correlated with RNA yield. Naive and central memory subsets were obtained from all 28 donors, but regulatory and stem cell-like memory subsets were isolated from only 8 patients and 8 healthy donors. The study compared the TCRB repertoires of sorted circulating CD4+ T cell subsets in recently diagnosed type 1 diabetes patients with those in matched healthy donors. Study-level results and caveats: Because small numbers of individuals were included in the HLA sub-analyses, any influence of HLA type on TCRB rearrangement was left unresolved. Fewer insertions and more nucleotide deletions at VDJ recombination sites were observed in patients with type 1 diabetes, implying thymic rearrangement abnormalities. The naive, central memory and regulatory TCRB repertoires appeared to resemble one another more closely among patients than among healthy donors. Because cDNA rather than genomic DNA was sequenced, highly expressing activated cells could have been over-represented, although no difference in activation and CD3 levels was found between groups. PCR may preferentially amplify shorter templates, but because patient and control samples were amplified and corrected together, any resulting skew would affect both groups equally. Type 1 diabetes patients showed a moderate but significant shortening of TCRB CDR3 length in all four CD4+ subsets.

CDR1 MNHEY and CDR2 SMNVEV are derived from the germline V gene (reference sequence). Reading from cysteine to phenylalanine, the CDR3 counts 14 amino acids. The retained sequence is limited to the CDR3, 42 bases, with the frame set at the first base. The junction carries 16 bases between V and J, which are trimmed by 6 bases and 7 bases respectively. From each donor, a single peripheral blood sample of 95 to 150 mL on average was drawn into heparinised tubes. Naive, central memory, regulatory and stem cell-like memory CD4+ T cells were sorted on a BD FACSAria II using a panel including CD45RO, CCR7, CD25, CD127, CD95 and CD27. Every sorted population had a purity above 95%. Right away, PBMCs were isolated by Lymphoprep density gradient centrifugation and were stained directly, with no culture step. So that batch effects would be minimized, each experiment stained and sorted samples in pairs, pairing one healthy donor with one patient.

The sample holds a few counts of this clone. Its antigen target is currently unknown. No qualities accompany the bases; no much larger clone lies one base away. The entire isolated RNA was reverse transcribed using the High Capacity cDNA Reverse Transcription Kit, and thus expressed TCRB transcripts were sequenced. Naive, central memory and regulatory T cell samples underwent deep immunoSEQ sequencing, averaging approximately 3.5 million total reads per sample. Sorted cells were lysed in RLT buffer, and RNA was extracted using DNase-treated RNeasy Micro or Mini kits according to cell number. To prevent cross-contamination, each cell subset was processed individually, whereas patient and healthy donor samples were processed jointly. The immunoSEQ multiplex PCR was used to amplify TCRB sequences from cDNA, yielding 87-bp fragments that span the CDR3 region. The amplicons were sequenced using the Illumina HiSeq platform. The original methods were these. Synthetic template baselines were used to correct PCR bias computationally, reads within Hamming distance 2 were collapsed together, and singletons that could not be merged were discarded. Reads were aligned against IMGT to assign V, D and J genes, CDR3 length and insertions or deletions at six rearrangement sites. Clonotype counts were normalized to sorted cell number within each subset before computing true diversity and Gini coefficients with the tcR R package. The overlap coefficient, calculated on TCRB nucleotide sequences, was used to measure repertoire sharing. The immuneACCESS repertoire file appears here via TCRdb, limited to in-frame rearrangements. These files lack a portion of the clones; in checked studies, under half of the deficit traces to unresolved V genes, and the cause of the others is not known. That table gives V, J and clone size, and the DNA gave D and trimming. This sample gives approximately 150,000 clones in total; approximately 13% of them show up just once. Approximately 1.3% of the sample is held by the ten biggest clonotypes.

The chain is encoded by TRBV27 joined to TRBJ1-5; TRBD1 is a possible D gene, resting on 5 matching bases. The clonotype originates from a young man with type 1 diabetes. Sequenced: central memory CD4+ T cells from blood. The CDR3 loop reads CASSQEWAGQPQHF. The DNA sequence follows: TGTGCCAGCAGCCAGGAATGGGCAGGGCAGCCCCAGCATTTT.